The 8 T cell receptor beta chains in this list originate from one sample, sequenced in a study of cytomegalovirus exposure and HLA in healthy donors. TCRdb's table, derived via immunoSEQ multiplex PCR, lists solely in-frame clones and lacks some. Of about 120,000 clones listed, roughly 89% were seen once; the top ten hold 2%. Material: PBMCs. The receptor source for this set is a woman aged 18-30 years in good health and CMV-seronegative.

This rearrangement joins TRBV2 to TRBJ2-5; D remains ambiguous. The CDR3 is 15 residues long. Germline values: CDR1 SNHLY, CDR2 FYNNEI. V lost 3 bases to trimming and J lost 4 bases, with 15 bases between them. The CDR3 nucleotides read TGTGCCAGCAGTGATTGGCCCCGTGTTGCAGAGACCCAGTACTTC. Amino acids: CASSDWPRVAETQYF.

This sequence joins TRBV27 and TRBJ2-6; TRBD1 agrees at 7 bases. V was clipped by 6 bases and J by 8 bases; unmatched bases: 7. This CDR3 has 14 residues. Germline assignment: CDR1 MNHEY and CDR2 SMNVEV (reference sequence). The CDR3 spells CASRRGPEPNVLTF. CDR3 nucleotide sequence: TGTGCCAGCAGGAGGGGGCCGGAGCCCAACGTCCTGACTTTC.

The V and J genes are TRBV7-8 and TRBJ1-4; the match to TRBD1 covers 7 bases. Germline V lookup: CDR1 SGHVS, CDR2 FQNEAQ. The CDR3 runs to 14 residues. Trimming removed 5 bases from V and 5 bases from J; junction bases left unmatched: 5. The CDR3 DNA reads as TGTGCCAGCAGCCCGACAGGGCAAAATGAAAAACTGTTTTTT. Protein sequence: CASSPTGQNEKLFF.

V is TRBV28 and J is TRBJ2-5, with 13 bases aligning to TRBD2. Germline V gene sequence: CDR1 MDHEN, CDR2 SYDVKM. V was pared by 4 bases and J by 5 bases, with 10 bases of the junction left unmatched. The CDR3 is 17 residues long. CDR3 sequence reads: CASSSGTSGKGGETQYF. For the CDR3, the DNA is TGTGCCAGCAGTTCGGGGACTAGCGGGAAAGGTGGGGAGACCCAGTACTTC.

The V and J genes are TRBV7-9 and TRBJ1-1, with TRBD1 as a possible D gene (6 bases). Germline V gives CDR1 SEHNR, CDR2 FQNEAQ (reference sequence). Trimming took off 3 bases at V and 0 bases at J, with 17 bases between the two ends. This CDR3 contains 17 residues. The CDR3: CASSFARPGGMNTEAFF. For the CDR3, the DNA is TGTGCCAGCAGCTTCGCGAGACCGGGGGGCATGAACACTGAAGCTTTCTTT.

V is TRBV6-5 and J is TRBJ1-5; D is perhaps TRBD1 (5 bases). Germline lookup yields CDR1 MNHEY and CDR2 SVGAGI. The length of the CDR3 is 13 residues. Trimming took off 8 bases at V and 9 bases at J, with 17 bases between the two ends. The DNA of the CDR3 is TGTGCCAGCGGTCCCGGGGGGTATAGGCCCCAGCATTTT. Translating it yields CASGPGGYRPQHF.

V is TRBV6-5 and J is TRBJ1-2; D is undetermined. CDR1 is MNHEY, CDR2 SVGAGI, per germline. This CDR3 region has 15 residues. Trimming pared 2 bases from V and 2 bases from J, leaving 12 bases between. CDR3 sequence reads: CASSYGRGSNYGYTF. As DNA, the CDR3 is TGTGCCAGCAGTTACGGGAGAGGTTCAAACTATGGCTACACCTTC.

This chain uses TRBV27 with TRBJ2-1, with D tentatively TRBD1 (5 bases). Germline loops: CDR1 MNHEY, CDR2 SMNVEV (reference sequence). The ends were cut back, 2 bases at V and 7 bases at J, with 6 bases in the middle. The CDR3 is 12 residues long. CDR3 sequence: CASSLRGNEQFF. The CDR3 DNA reads TGTGCCAGCAGTTTAAGGGGTAATGAGCAGTTCTTC.